The present T cell receptor (beta chain) was sequenced within a study of blood T cell repertoires in COVID-19. Study-wide context: PBMCs, B-cell-depleted T cells, or T cells were the source of the cDNA or gDNA that made up the material.

Assay used: immunoSEQ multiplex PCR; TCRdb lists only in-frame clones, some missing. The repertoire includes around 52,000 clones, 82% of them detected once, and 22% sits in the top ten. Deletions cut 0 bases from V and 6 bases from J, with 4 bases between. Germline V gene data show CDR1 as SGHNT and CDR2 as YYREEE (reference sequence). The CDR3 runs 11 residues. The source is a woman aged 55-69 years with acute or convalescent COVID-19. The sequenced sample consisted of peripheral blood. This rearrangement joins TRBV5-4 to TRBJ2-7; D unresolved. CDR3 loop: CASSLGAEQYF. The CDR3 DNA is TGTGCCAGCAGCTTGGGGGCCGAGCAGTACTTC.